A single sample gave rise to the 8 T cell receptor beta chains below, sequenced in a study of shared clonotypes between healthy human individuals. The protocol was immunoSEQ multiplex PCR, while the TCRdb copy is restricted to in-frame clones and leaves out a portion. Of around 990,000 clones listed, roughly 80% are singletons. The specimen sequenced was memory CD4+ T cells from PBMCs. This sample's subset: CD45RA-negative fraction. The source of these receptors is a man younger than 35 in good health. Some clones in this sample may be carry-over from other donors' samples.

This clone was picked up one time. V gene TRBV5-1 combines with J gene TRBJ2-1; 7 bases are a match to TRBD2. Germline values: CDR1 SGHRS, CDR2 YFSETQ. The CDR3 extends over 13 amino acids. Unmatched junction bases numbered 7, after V lost 3 bases and J lost 10 bases. CDR3 bases: TGCGCCAGCAGCTCGACTAGCTCAGAAGAGCAGTTCTTC. Its protein product is CASSSTSSEEQFF.

The gene calls are TRBV7-2 and TRBJ2-2, with D maybe TRBD1 (6 bases). Trimming stripped 3 bases from V and 3 bases from J, with 11 bases between. The CDR3 runs 15 residues. Germline V gene data show CDR1 as SGHTA and CDR2 as FQGNSA. In DNA form, the CDR3 reads TGTGCCAGCAGCTTGGCCGGACAGTACACCGGGGAGCTGTTTTTT. Protein sequence: CASSLAGQYTGELFF. The whole variable domain, remainder taken from reference TRBV7-2 and TRBJ2-2, is GAGVSQSPSNKVTEKGKDVELRCDPISGHTALYWYRQSLGQGLEFLIYFQGNSAPDKSGLPSDRFSAERTGGSVSTLTIQRTQQEDSAVYLCASSLAGQYTGELFFGEGSRLTVL.

V is TRBV9 and J is TRBJ2-2; no reliable D call. Germline CDR1 is SGDLS and CDR2 is YYNGEE. The V gene lost 0 bases and the J gene lost 5 bases, with 5 bases spanning the gap. There are 13 residues in the CDR3. DNA for the CDR3: TGTGCCAGCAGCGTAGAATGGACCGGGGAGCTGTTTTTT. Encoded protein: CASSVEWTGELFF.

This sequence joins TRBV18 and TRBJ2-2, with D perhaps TRBD1 or TRBD2 (5 bases each). The V end lost 2 bases, the J end lost 0 bases, and 10 bases lay between the germline ends. The CDR3 runs to 16 residues. CDR1 is KGHSH, CDR2 LQKENI, per germline. CDR3 loop: CASSPEGLSNTGELFF. Here the CDR3 DNA reads TGTGCCAGCTCACCAGAGGGGTTATCGAACACCGGGGAGCTGTTTTTT.

This CDR3 is CASSVGRQETQYF. The CDR3 coding sequence is TGTGCCAGCAGTGTGGGCCGCCAAGAGACCCAGTACTTC. The chain carries TRBV28 and TRBJ2-5, with D unclear. Germline lookup yields CDR1 MDHEN and CDR2 SYDVKM. The CDR3 has 13 residues. Trimming took off 5 bases at V and 1 base at J, with 8 bases between the two ends.

In its sample, this clone was seen once. This CDR3 is also generated by other DNA sequences in the sample. This chain joins TRBV7-6 and TRBJ2-7, with unresolved D. Per germline, CDR1 SGHVS and CDR2 FNYEAQ. The CDR3 is made up of 14 amino acids. V lost 5 bases to trimming and J lost 2 bases, with 13 bases between them. CDR3 nucleotide sequence: TGTGCCAGCAGCCCGCGACTGGATCCCTACGAGCAGTACTTC. This encodes CASSPRLDPYEQYF.

The J gene is TRBJ1-2, the V gene TRBV27, with D possibly TRBD1 on 5 matching bases. CDR3 length: 16 residues. The germline V gene has CDR1 MNHEY and CDR2 SMNVEV (reference sequence). V lost 4 bases, J lost 1 base, and 16 bases lay in between. CDR3 nucleotides: TGTGCCAGCAGTTCAACCAGGGCCCGATTTAACTATGGCTACACCTTC. Translation: CASSSTRARFNYGYTF.

Worth noting for this clone: Compared with germline, one end of the junction differs, possibly owing to a read error. The gene calls are TRBV5-6 and TRBJ1-4, with TRBD1 matching 11 bases. This CDR3 has 17 residues. Germline CDR1 SGHDT, CDR2 YYEEEE. Written as DNA, the CDR3 is TGTGCCAGCACCTTGCAGGGGACAGGGGGGCCTAATGAAAAACTGTTTTTT. It specifies CASTLQGTGGPNEKLFF.